The 15 T cell receptor beta chains presented below share a single source sample, sequenced in a study of blood T cell repertoires in COVID-19 (dated by TCRdb to about 2020). Libraries were constructed by the immunoSEQ multiplex PCR assay. The clones in this table, taken by TCRdb from immuneACCESS, are in-frame only. Not every clone is retained; where verified, under half of the shortfall comes from an unresolved V gene, and the cause of the rest is unknown. A total of about 490,000 clones appear in this sample, approximately 85% of them only once. About 3.2% of the sample belongs to the ten largest clones. The sequenced material came from peripheral blood. These TCRs come from a human donor in a cohort sampled during active COVID-19.

A note on this clone: A junction boundary mismatches the germline segment, possibly from a read error. This rearrangement joins TRBV15 to TRBJ2-7; D uncertain. The CDR3 spans 13 residues. CDR1 LNHNV and CDR2 YYDKDF come from the germline V gene (reference sequence). The CDR3 here is CATSGDLSYEQYF. The CDR3 nucleotides are TGTGCCACCAGCGGAGACCTCTCCTACGAGCAGTACTTC.

The chain couples TRBV7-6 to TRBJ2-5; unclear D gene. The V gene lost 6 bases and the J gene lost 2 bases, with 16 bases spanning the gap. Germline CDR1 and CDR2: SGHVS and FNYEAQ. The CDR3 sequence is 15 residues long. The chain's CDR3 is CASSERTFGQETQYF. The DNA of the CDR3 is TGTGCCAGCAGTGAACGTACGTTCGGTCAAGAGACCCAGTACTTC.

The rearrangement joins TRBV30 to TRBJ1-4; 7 bases match TRBD1. J was trimmed by 2 bases and V by 2 bases; bases with no gene match: 5. CDR1 and CDR2 (germline): GTSNPN, SVGIG (reference sequence). The CDR3 extends over 15 amino acids. DNA for the CDR3: TGTGCCTGGAGTAGACAGGGACCCACTAATGAAAAACTGTTTTTT. Its translation: CAWSRQGPTNEKLFF.

The chain is built from TRBV18 and TRBJ1-6; a weak D match, TRBD1 (5 bases). This CDR3 comprises 16 residues. Trimming removed 3 bases at V and 7 bases at J, with 16 bases between. Germline values: CDR1 KGHSH, CDR2 LQKENI. The DNA of the CDR3 is TGTGCCAGCTCACCCGGCAGGGCCATCAAGAATTCACCCCTCCACTTT. Its protein product is CASSPGRAIKNSPLHF. Looking up the rest from reference TRBV18 and TRBJ1-6 gives the full variable domain: NAGVMQNPRHLVRRRGQEARLRCSPMKGHSHVYWYRQLPEEGLKFMVYLQKENIIDESGMPKERFSAEFPKEGPSILRIQQVVRGDSAAYFCASSPGRAIKNSPLHFGNGTRLTVT.

This sequence joins TRBV19 and TRBJ1-2; D not certain. The CDR3 totals 14 residues. Per the germline V gene, CDR1 is LNHDA and CDR2 is SQIVND (reference sequence). V was cut by 5 bases and J by 3 bases, with 13 bases left in between. The CDR3: CASSFTKADYGYTF. The CDR3 nucleotides read TGTGCCAGTAGTTTTACTAAAGCTGACTATGGCTACACCTTC.

V and J are TRBV18 and TRBJ2-3; 7 nucleotides align to TRBD2. Germline CDR1 KGHSH, CDR2 LQKENI. The CDR3 runs 16 residues. The V segment lost 3 bases and the J segment 0 bases; nucleotides outside the gene matches: 6. The DNA for the CDR3 is TGTGCCAGCTCACCCACTATGGGGGGGAGCACAGATACGCAGTATTTT. It codes for CASSPTMGGSTDTQYF.

V gene TRBV6-1 combines with J gene TRBJ1-2; 10 positions agree with TRBD1. The germline CDR1 and CDR2 sequences are MNHNS and SASEGT. The junction had 7 bases not matched to a gene; V was cut back by 2 bases and J by 4 bases. The CDR3 loop spans 16 amino acids. The CDR3 bases are TGTGCCAGCAGTGAACCCCGGGACAGGGGCCCCTATGGCTACACCTTC. It specifies CASSEPRDRGPYGYTF.

The chain links TRBV4-1 to TRBJ1-2; D unresolved. Germline assignment: CDR1 MGHRA and CDR2 YSYEKL. Deletions cut 1 base from V and 5 bases from J, with 8 bases between. The CDR3 totals 13 residues. CDR3 in DNA: TGCGCCAGCAGCCAAGCCCTCCGGTATGGCTACACCTTC. This sequence encodes CASSQALRYGYTF.

The J gene is TRBJ1-1, the V gene TRBV9; perhaps TRBD1 as D (6 bases). The V and J ends lost 0 bases and 4 bases respectively, with 13 bases between them. CDR3 length: 15 residues. Germline values: CDR1 SGDLS, CDR2 YYNGEE. The CDR3 is CASSVDMGAVTEAFF. The CDR3 DNA is TGTGCCAGCAGCGTAGATATGGGGGCGGTCACTGAAGCTTTCTTT.

This clone was seen a few times. The chain links TRBV6-1 to TRBJ2-3; 12 bases map to TRBD2. The ends lost 4 bases at V and 2 bases at J; junction bases unmatched: 4. The length of the CDR3 is 16 residues. Per germline, CDR1 MNHNS and CDR2 SASEGT. CDR3 region: CASSGPSGRATDTQYF. The CDR3, as DNA: TGTGCCAGCAGTGGGCCTAGCGGGAGGGCCACAGATACGCAGTATTTT.

This clone was detected only a few times. The rearrangement uses TRBV4-1 and TRBJ1-5, with D possibly being TRBD1 (6 bases). Germline V gives CDR1 MGHRA, CDR2 YSYEKL. The CDR3 runs 15 residues. Trimming left V 1 base short and J 3 bases short, with 10 bases between. The DNA of the CDR3 is TGCGCCAGCAGCCAAGGAACAGGGTCCAATCAGCCCCAGCATTTT. Residues: CASSQGTGSNQPQHF.

The V call is TRBV15, the J call TRBJ2-3; weak D call: TRBD2 (6 bases). Germline loops: CDR1 LNHNV, CDR2 YYDKDF (reference sequence). The CDR3 has 16 amino acids. Trimming cost V 0 bases and J 4 bases, with 14 bases left between them. This CDR3 reads CATSRETGVGPDTQYF. CDR3 bases: TGTGCCACCAGCAGAGAGACGGGAGTGGGCCCAGATACGCAGTATTTT.

The chain joins TRBV7-8 to TRBJ2-7; weak D call: TRBD1 (6 bases). Germline values: CDR1 SGHVS, CDR2 FQNEAQ. V was shortened by 5 bases and J by 0 bases, with 20 bases between the two germline ends. This CDR3 is 17 amino acids long. Here the CDR3 DNA reads TGTGCCAGCAGCAATCCTTACATGGGGGCCCTCTCCTACGAGCAGTACTTC. This sequence encodes CASSNPYMGALSYEQYF.

This chain connects TRBV5-1 to TRBJ2-3; 10 nucleotides line up with TRBD2. CDR1 SGHRS and CDR2 YFSETQ come from the germline V gene. This CDR3 comprises 16 residues. V was clipped by 3 bases and J by 1 base; unmatched bases: 5. The CDR3 DNA reads TGCGCCAGCAGCTCTCTAACTAGCGGGGGCACAGATACGCAGTATTTT. Protein product: CASSSLTSGGTDTQYF.

This clone was picked up a small number of times. This chain links TRBV3-1 (or the pseudogene TRBV3-2) with TRBJ2-3; perhaps TRBD2 as D (6 bases). CDR1 is LGHDT, CDR2 YNNKEL, per germline (reference sequence). CDR3 length: 14 residues. The ends were cut back, 4 bases at V and 8 bases at J, with 16 bases in the middle. CDR3 residues: CASSLGTGWGTQYF. The CDR3 nucleotides are TGTGCCAGCAGCCTCGGGACTGGATGGGGTACGCAGTATTTT.